Listed below are T cell receptor beta chains from one sample, sequenced in a study of OX40 agonist ivuxolimab in advanced cancers. The repertoire was sequenced with immunoSEQ multiplex PCR; TCRdb's copy has only in-frame clones and lacks some. This sample carries about 45,000 clones, 65% to 90% of them seen once, and the ten largest clones take roughly 2.6%. Sample: CD4+ or CD8+ T cells sorted from blood, taken in a trial of the OX40 agonist ivuxolimab. Every receptor here comes from an adult with an advanced solid tumor such as melanoma, head and neck, liver or kidney cancer. The CDR3 runs from the conserved cysteine through the conserved F or W. The D gene is left open where the match is weak. Clone size is stated in some rows and not others, as once, few, many or a class when expanded.

clone size	J gene	D gene	V gene	CDR3 protein	CDR3 DNA
-	TRBJ2-7	TRBD1	TRBV5-8	CASSRQGIYEQYF	TGTGCCAGCAGCCGACAGGGAATATACGAGCAGTACTTC
-	TRBJ2-7	-	TRBV7-2	CASSPRRRHYEQYF	TGTGCCAGCAGCCCACGACGGCGGCATTACGAGCAGTACTTC
-	TRBJ2-1	-	TRBV20-1	CSAKLNEQFF	TGCAGTGCTAAGCTCAATGAGCAGTTCTTC
-	TRBJ1-2	-	TRBV7-3	CASSPSIGGYTF	TGTGCCAGCAGCCCATCAATCGGTGGCTACACCTTC
-	TRBJ1-5	-	TRBV19	CASSIQGANQPQHF	TGTGCCAGTAGTATACAAGGGGCCAATCAGCCCCAGCATTTT
-	TRBJ2-5	-	TRBV5-1	CASPTNRHF	TGCGCCAGCCCGACTAACCGCCACTTC
-	TRBJ1-3	-	TRBV10-3	CAINGERYPGNTIYF	TGTGCCATCAACGGGGAACGGTATCCTGGAAACACCATATATTTT
-	TRBJ2-5	TRBD1	TRBV7-9	CASRNRTGRETQYF	TGTGCCAGCAGAAATCGGACAGGGAGAGAGACCCAGTACTTC
-	TRBJ2-7	TRBD1	TRBV4-1	CASSRGERQGYEQYF	TGCGCCAGCAGCCGAGGAGAACGACAGGGCTACGAGCAGTACTTC
-	TRBJ1-1	-	TRBV7-9	CASSLVNTEAFF	TGTGCCAGCAGCTTAGTGAACACTGAAGCTTTCTTT
-	TRBJ2-5	TRBD2	TRBV7-9	CASSLTLAGGPVGETQYF	TGTGCCAGCAGCCTAACCCTAGCGGGGGGGCCCGTCGGGGAGACCCAGTACTTC
-	TRBJ2-7	TRBD2	TRBV18	CASSPRTSGLAEIYEQYF	TGTGCCAGCTCACCACGAACTTCCGGACTAGCGGAGATCTACGAGCAGTACTTC
few	TRBJ2-2	TRBD1	TRBV9	CASSIGTVKTGELFF	TGTGCCAGCAGCATAGGGACAGTAAAGACCGGGGAGCTGTTTTTT
-	TRBJ2-7	-	TRBV4-1	CASSRDVSYEQYF	TGCGCCAGCAGCCGTGACGTGTCCTACGAGCAGTACTTC
-	TRBJ2-2	-	TRBV27	CASSFPRPNTGELFF	TGTGCCAGCAGTTTCCCTAGACCGAACACCGGGGAGCTGTTTTTT
few	TRBJ1-1	-	TRBV11-3	CASSPGGPSDTEAFF	TGTGCCAGCAGCCCCGGGGGGCCATCGGACACTGAAGCTTTCTTT
-	TRBJ1-1	-	TRBV5-1	CASSSGILNTEAFF	TGCGCCAGCAGCTCCGGGATCCTGAACACTGAAGCTTTCTTT
-	TRBJ1-1	-	TRBV6-4	CASSLTVNTEAFF	TGTGCCAGCAGTCTGACAGTGAACACTGAAGCTTTCTTT
-	TRBJ1-5	-	TRBV10-3	CAITNEEGQPQHF	TGTGCCATCACGAATGAGGAGGGCCAGCCCCAGCATTTT
-	TRBJ2-7	-	TRBV4-2	CASSLDVRGIPYEQYF	TGTGCCAGCAGCTTAGATGTCAGGGGAATACCCTACGAGCAGTACTTC
-	TRBJ1-1	-	TRBV6-1	CASSEGGRNTEAFF	TGTGCCAGCAGTGAAGGCGGGAGGAACACTGAAGCTTTCTTT
-	TRBJ2-7	-	TRBV5-1	CASRYRQNPLYEQYF	TGCGCCAGCAGGTATCGACAGAATCCCCTCTACGAGCAGTACTTC
-	TRBJ2-1	TRBD2	TRBV27	CASSLTSGGYNEQFF	TGTGCCAGCAGTTTAACTAGCGGGGGGTACAATGAGCAGTTCTTC
-	TRBJ1-4	TRBD1	TRBV5-1	CASSQGQGTEKLFF	TGCGCCAGCAGCCAGGGACAGGGAACTGAAAAACTGTTTTTT
-	TRBJ2-7	TRBD2	TRBV6-6	CASSYSGLAGVEQYF	TGTGCCAGCAGTTACTCGGGGTTAGCGGGAGTCGAGCAGTACTTC
-	TRBJ2-7	-	TRBV6-5	CASSSAGAQGSYEQYF	TGTGCCAGCAGTTCCGCAGGGGCCCAGGGATCCTACGAGCAGTACTTC
once	TRBJ1-2	-	TRBV7-2	CASSLGTRGYTF	TGTGCCAGCAGCTTGGGGACAAGGGGCTACACCTTC
few	TRBJ2-1	-	TRBV7-6	CASSSSGALAEQFF	TGTGCCAGCAGCTCGAGTGGGGCCTTAGCTGAGCAGTTCTTC
once	TRBJ2-7	-	TRBV7-9	CASSLQGYEQYF	TGTGCCAGCAGCTTACAGGGCTACGAGCAGTACTTC
-	TRBJ2-1	-	TRBV6-5	CASSYVSPGSNEQFF	TGTGCCAGCAGTTACGTCAGCCCCGGGAGTAATGAGCAGTTCTTC
-	TRBJ2-1	TRBD2	TRBV6-5	CASSYKRDSYNEQFF	TGTGCCAGCAGTTACAAGCGGGACTCCTACAATGAGCAGTTCTTC
once	TRBJ2-2	-	TRBV5-1	CASSFIGLRKNTGELFF	TGCGCCAGCAGCTTCATAGGCCTCAGGAAGAACACCGGGGAGCTGTTTTTT
-	TRBJ1-2	-	TRBV2	CASSDSAPNYGYTF	TGTGCCAGCAGTGACTCGGCACCTAACTATGGCTACACCTTC
-	TRBJ2-7	-	TRBV4-1	CASSQEDVSSYEQYF	TGCGCCAGCAGCCAAGAGGACGTTAGCTCCTACGAGCAGTACTTC
-	TRBJ1-6	TRBD1	TRBV6-6	CASSLGQAAGSPLHF	TGTGCCAGCAGCCTGGGACAGGCGGCGGGGTCACCCCTCCACTTT
-	TRBJ1-5	-	TRBV4-2	CASSQSGREGNQPQHF	TGTGCCAGCAGCCAGTCCGGTCGCGAAGGCAATCAGCCCCAGCATTTT
-	TRBJ2-1	TRBD2	TRBV11-2	CASSPRLAGNEQFF	TGTGCCAGCAGCCCACGACTAGCGGGCAATGAGCAGTTCTTC
-	TRBJ1-6	-	TRBV4-1	CASSQDRGNNSPLHF	TGCGCCAGCAGCCAAGATCGGGGAAATAATTCACCCCTCCACTTT
-	TRBJ2-3	TRBD1	TRBV15	CATSRFRGRTDTQYF	TGTGCCACCAGCAGATTCAGGGGGCGAACAGATACGCAGTATTTT
-	TRBJ2-7	TRBD1	TRBV9	CASSVGQGAYEQYF	TGTGCCAGCAGCGTCGGACAGGGGGCCTACGAGCAGTACTTC
-	TRBJ2-7	-	TRBV7-9	CASSRTGTSTYEQYF	TGTGCCAGCAGCCGCACCGGGACTTCAACCTACGAGCAGTACTTC
once	TRBJ1-4	-	TRBV14	CASSQVPQGYLEKLFF	TGTGCCAGCAGCCAAGTCCCACAGGGATACCTTGAAAAACTGTTTTTT